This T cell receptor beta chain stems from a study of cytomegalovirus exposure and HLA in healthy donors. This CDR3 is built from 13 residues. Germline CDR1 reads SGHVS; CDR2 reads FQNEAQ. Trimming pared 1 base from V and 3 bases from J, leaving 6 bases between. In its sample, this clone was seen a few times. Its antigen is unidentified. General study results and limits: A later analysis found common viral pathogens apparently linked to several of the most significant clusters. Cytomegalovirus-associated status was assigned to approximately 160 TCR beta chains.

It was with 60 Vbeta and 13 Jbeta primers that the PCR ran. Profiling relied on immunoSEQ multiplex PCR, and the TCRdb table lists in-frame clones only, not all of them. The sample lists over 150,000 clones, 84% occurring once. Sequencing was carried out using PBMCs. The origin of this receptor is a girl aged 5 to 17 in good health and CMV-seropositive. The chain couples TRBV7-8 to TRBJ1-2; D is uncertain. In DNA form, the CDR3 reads TGTGCCAGCAGCTTAGATGCGGACTATGGCTACACCTTC. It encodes CASSLDADYGYTF.